This T cell receptor (beta chain) was obtained from a study of Graves' ophthalmopathy and Graves' hyperthyroidism. In the study overall: The study drew peripheral blood at initial diagnosis, before any treatment.

This clonotype was seen ten or more times. Uncontrolled infections, other autoimmune diseases, pregnancy or lactation barred patients from enrollment. TCR beta CDR3 amplification used RNA transcripts. The first round was an RT-PCR with HTBI primers, and the second round was a multiplex PCR. A single record per CDR3 protein comes from TCRdb applying MiXCR to the multiplex PCR reads. The data contain about 620,000 distinct CDR3 sequences, about a fifth of them seen just once; the ten biggest clones take up around 6.9%. The trim removed 4 bases at V and 2 bases at J, leaving 11 bases unmatched. Germline CDR1 and CDR2: LNHDA and SQIVND (reference sequence). This CDR3 has 17 residues.

The chain combines TRBV19 with TRBJ2-5; 9 bases line up with TRBD1. The sample was peripheral blood. The TCR comes from a woman aged 18-29 years with stable Graves' hyperthyroidism. Some clones in this sample may be carry-over from other donors' samples. In DNA form, the CDR3 reads TGTGCCAGTAGTACTGGTCGGGACAGGGCCAGACAAGAGACCCAGTACTTC. Translation gives CASSTGRDRARQETQYF. Together with reference TRBV19 and TRBJ2-5, the CDR3 gives the full variable domain: DGGITQSPKYLFRKEGQNVTLSCEQNLNHDAMYWYRQDPGQGLRLIYYSQIVNDFQKGDIAEGYSVSREKKESFPLTVTSAQKNPTAFYLCASSTGRDRARQETQYFGPGTRLLVL.